The rows below give T cell receptor beta chains drawn from one sample of a study of T cells in Graves' hyperthyroidism and ophthalmopathy. TCRdb analysed the multiplex PCR reads with MiXCR anew, one entry per CDR3 protein. There are hundreds of thousands of distinct CDR3 sequences in the sample; roughly 40% occur only once, and approximately 8.7% lies in the top ten. Source material: blood. The receptors here all came from a man younger than 30 with Graves' hyperthyroidism. CDR3s include the opening cysteine and the closing phenylalanine or tryptophan. A D gene is named only where the DNA matches it firmly. Clone size is stated in some rows and not others, as once, few, many or a class when expanded.

>TRBV6-1|TRBJ2-5|.|.
CASSAVMETQYF
TGTGCCAGCAGTGCAGTAATGGAGACCCAGTACTTC
>TRBV2|TRBJ2-2|.|.
CASTQLEGGNTGELFF
TGTGCCAGCACCCAACTCGAGGGAGGGAACACCGGGGAGCTGTTTTTT
>TRBV20-1|TRBJ1-1|many|.
CSAAWGLDTEAFF
TGCAGTGCTGCCTGGGGGCTGGACACTGAAGCTTTCTTT
>TRBV19|TRBJ1-1|many|.
CASSPAGGRNTEAFF
TGTGCCAGTAGTCCCGCGGGAGGGCGAAACACTGAAGCTTTCTTT
>TRBV7-9|TRBJ2-7|many|TRBD2
CASSPRAGGPQQYF
TGTGCCAGCAGTCCAAGGGCGGGAGGGCCGCAGCAGTACTTC
>TRBV2|TRBJ2-5|.|.
CASSEVEAQYF
TGTGCCAGCAGTGAGGTAGAGGCCCAGTACTTC
>TRBV10-3|TRBJ1-2|many|TRBD1
CAITLDRGEGAYGYTF
TGTGCCATCACCCTGGACAGGGGAGAGGGGGCTTATGGCTACACCTTC
>TRBV7-9|TRBJ1-4|few|TRBD1
CASSSTGTGISTNEKLFF
TGTGCCAGCAGCTCCACCGGGACAGGGATATCAACTAATGAAAAACTGTTTTTT
>TRBV11-2|TRBJ1-4|.|.
CASSLGQVGGEKLFF
TGTGCCAGCAGCTTAGGTCAAGTAGGGGGTGAAAAACTGTTTTTT
>TRBV9|TRBJ2-7|few|.
CASSSGLRPYEQYF
TGTGCCAGCAGCTCAGGACTTCGCCCCTACGAGCAGTACTTC
>TRBV10-3|TRBJ1-5|.|TRBD1
CAISKDRAGRSNQPQHF
TGTGCCATCAGTAAAGACAGGGCAGGTCGGAGCAATCAGCCCCAGCATTTT
>TRBV19|TRBJ1-5|few|.
CASSRAGDQPQHF
TGTGCCAGTAGTAGAGCAGGAGATCAGCCCCAGCATTTT
>TRBV6-5|TRBJ1-2|once|.
CASIYDGGGGYTF
TGTGCCAGCATTTATGATGGAGGAGGTGGCTACACCTTC
>TRBV7-2|TRBJ2-2|.|TRBD2
CASSSVSGGQPPTGELFF
TGTGCCAGCAGCTCCGTTAGCGGGGGACAGCCACCCACCGGGGAGCTGTTTTTT
>TRBV6-1|TRBJ2-6|.|.
CASTPKGTFSGANVLTF
TGTGCCAGTACCCCTAAGGGGACCTTCTCTGGGGCCAACGTCCTGACTTTC
>TRBV20-1|TRBJ2-5|many|.
CSARRGRETQYF
TGCAGTGCTAGGAGGGGAAGGGAGACCCAGTACTTC
>TRBV7-6|TRBJ1-5|.|.
CASSLEGDRKQHF
TGTGCCAGCAGCTTGGAGGGGGACCGCAAACAGCATTTT
>TRBV24-1|TRBJ1-1|.|.
CATSDGTLAFF
TGTGCCACCAGTGACGGGACATTGGCTTTCTTT
>TRBV7-9|TRBJ1-2|.|.
CASSLAYRDSRYGYTF
TGTGCCAGCAGCTTAGCGTACCGGGACTCCCGTTATGGCTACACCTTC
>TRBV7-9|TRBJ2-7|few|.
CASSLVGYAYEQYF
TGTGCCAGCAGCTTAGTCGGGTACGCCTACGAGCAGTACTTC
>TRBV19|TRBJ1-5|.|TRBD1
CASRDRGQSNQPQHF
TGTGCCAGTAGGGACAGGGGGCAGAGCAATCAGCCCCAGCATTTT
>TRBV15|TRBJ1-4|many|.
CATSRKDGPEKLFF
TGTGCCACCAGCAGGAAGGACGGGCCTGAAAAACTGTTTTTT
>TRBV2|TRBJ1-1|.|.
CASEDGEAFF
TGTGCCAGTGAGGACGGGGAGGCTTTCTTT
>TRBV20-1|TRBJ2-5|.|.
CSATVQVGPEETQYF
TGCAGTGCTACAGTTCAAGTGGGGCCGGAGGAGACCCAGTACTTC
>TRBV9|TRBJ1-5|many|.
CASSVGPGNQPQHF
TGTGCCAGCAGCGTAGGGCCAGGGAATCAGCCCCAGCATTTT
>TRBV29-1|TRBJ1-1|many|TRBD1
CSVGDRGQFAEAFF
TGCAGCGTTGGGGACAGGGGGCAGTTCGCTGAAGCTTTCTTT
>TRBV20-1|TRBJ2-7|.|.
CSARQGNTYEQYF
TGCAGTGCTAGGCAGGGCAATACCTACGAGCAGTACTTC
>TRBV6-6|TRBJ1-5|.|TRBD1
CASTKTGDNQPQHF
TGTGCCAGTACGAAGACAGGGGATAATCAGCCCCAGCATTTT
>TRBV7-8|TRBJ2-5|.|TRBD2
CASSQSSGRGTEETQYF
TGTGCCAGCAGCCAATCTAGCGGGAGGGGTACGGAAGAGACCCAGTACTTC
>TRBV7-3|TRBJ2-5|.|TRBD1
CASRGGTGGVGTQYF
TGTGCCAGCCGAGGGGGGACAGGGGGCGTTGGGACCCAGTACTTC
>TRBV6-6|TRBJ1-1|.|.
CASSYALTAEAFF
TGTGCCAGCAGTTACGCCCTGACAGCTGAAGCTTTCTTT
>TRBV10-3|TRBJ1-2|many|TRBD1
CAITDRVEGGYTF
TGTGCCATCACCGACAGGGTTGAGGGTGGCTACACCTTC
>TRBV6-6|TRBJ1-2|many|TRBD1
CASSGDRGNYGYTF
TGTGCCAGCAGTGGGGACAGGGGAAACTATGGCTACACCTTC
>TRBV19|TRBJ1-1|few|.
CASSNSGRMNTEAFF
TGTGCCAGTAGTAACTCCGGACGGATGAACACTGAAGCTTTCTTT
>TRBV2|TRBJ2-2|once|TRBD2
CASSDGGRAGELFF
TGTGCCAGCAGTGACGGCGGGAGGGCCGGGGAGCTGTTTTTT
>TRBV25-1|TRBJ1-1|.|.
CASSDRQGVTEAFF
TGTGCCAGCTCAGATAGGCAGGGCGTCACTGAAGCTTTCTTT
>TRBV7-2|TRBJ2-5|few|.
CASSQHSGSQETQYF
TGTGCCAGCAGCCAACACAGCGGTTCCCAAGAGACCCAGTACTTC
>TRBV5-6|TRBJ1-2|.|.
CASSLGMDYGYTF
TGTGCCAGCAGCTTGGGGATGGACTATGGCTACACCTTC
>TRBV29-1|TRBJ1-1|.|TRBD1
CSVGRGDGRAFF
TGCAGCGTTGGCAGGGGGGACGGAAGAGCTTTCTTT
>TRBV7-2|TRBJ1-5|many|.
CASSWATNSNQPQHF
TGTGCCAGCAGCTGGGCGACGAATAGCAATCAGCCCCAGCATTTT
>TRBV9|TRBJ1-6|many|.
CASSVEQATSPLHF
TGTGCCAGCAGCGTAGAACAGGCTACTTCACCCCTCCACTTT
>TRBV19|TRBJ1-2|few|.
CASSIDPGSIYGYTF
TGTGCCAGTAGTATAGATCCCGGTTCCATCTATGGCTACACCTTC
>TRBV15|TRBJ2-6|once|.
CATSSQNSGANVLTF
TGTGCCACCAGCAGCCAGAACTCTGGGGCCAACGTCCTGACTTTC
>TRBV7-3|TRBJ1-1|.|.
CASSLARGFGTEAFF
TGTGCCAGCAGTTTAGCGCGCGGGTTTGGCACTGAAGCTTTCTTT
>TRBV5-1|TRBJ2-7|few|TRBD1
CASSPGTGTDEQYF
TGCGCCAGCAGCCCCGGGACAGGGACGGACGAGCAGTACTTC
>TRBV7-2|TRBJ2-5|.|.
CASSSGEGRAGETQYF
TGTGCCAGCAGCTCGGGTGAAGGGCGGGCTGGAGAGACCCAGTACTTC
>TRBV7-8|TRBJ2-3|.|.
CASSYPDLFGTDTQYF
TGTGCCAGCAGCTACCCGGACCTTTTCGGCACAGATACGCAGTATTTT
>TRBV9|TRBJ2-7|few|.
CASSVRCEQYF
TGTGCCAGCAGCGTGAGATGCGAGCAGTACTTC
>TRBV24-1|TRBJ1-5|once|.
CATSARDLFDQPQHF
TGTGCCACCAGTGCTAGGGACCTCTTTGATCAGCCCCAGCATTTT
>TRBV2|TRBJ2-5|.|TRBD2
CASSYSPGRLTEETQYF
TGTGCCAGCAGTTACTCCCCCGGGAGGCTTACGGAAGAGACCCAGTACTTC
>TRBV2|TRBJ2-6|.|TRBD1
CASSEAGQGVSGANVLTF
TGTGCCAGCAGTGAAGCGGGACAGGGGGTTTCTGGGGCCAACGTCCTGACTTTC
>TRBV2|TRBJ2-7|once|.
CASSEDRELYEQYF
TGTGCCAGCAGTGAAGACAGGGAACTCTACGAGCAGTACTTC
>TRBV19|TRBJ1-6|many|.
CASSTYNSPLHF
TGTGCCAGTAGTACATATAATTCACCCCTCCACTTT
>TRBV12-3/TRBV12-4|TRBJ2-5|.|TRBD2
CASSGDGAGEETQYF
TGTGCCAGCAGTGGGGACGGCGCGGGGGAAGAGACCCAGTACTTC
>TRBV2|TRBJ1-2|many|TRBD1
CASRLQGNYGYTF
TGTGCCAGCAGGCTACAGGGGAACTATGGCTACACCTTC
>TRBV7-2|TRBJ2-6|.|.
CASSQRRDANTGANVLTF
TGTGCCAGCAGCCAACGTCGGGACGCGAATACTGGGGCCAACGTCCTGACTTTC
>TRBV7-2|TRBJ2-5|.|TRBD1
CASSLGQGERGETQYF
TGTGCCAGCAGCCTCGGACAGGGCGAGCGCGGGGAGACCCAGTACTTC
>TRBV20-1|TRBJ1-2|.|.
CSPGRVYGYTF
TGCAGCCCCGGACGGGTCTATGGCTACACCTTC
>TRBV2|TRBJ1-5|few|TRBD1
CASSGTGQPQHF
TGTGCCAGCAGTGGGACAGGTCAGCCCCAGCATTTT
>TRBV7-9|TRBJ1-2|many|.
CASSTPPGTDYGYTF
TGTGCCAGCAGCACCCCCCCTGGGACGGACTATGGCTACACCTTC